The TCR beta chain under discussion was sequenced for a study of T-cell reconstitution after alpha-beta-depleted transplantation in children. The CDR3 sequence is 16 residues long. V lost 0 bases, J lost 2 bases, and 14 bases lay in between. Germline loops: CDR1 LNHNV, CDR2 YYDKDF (reference sequence). About this clonotype: Its target is unknown.

Whole-study results and caveats: Several hundred expanded graft clones reportedly were the source of alpha-beta T cells about two months after transplant.

Preparation of the TCRbeta library used unique molecular identifiers. TCRdb recomputed calls from the PCR reads with MiXCR, one row per CDR3 protein. This table holds approximately 1,000,000 distinct CDR3 sequences, about 29% found once. The TCR was taken from a boy less than two years old who had a stem cell transplant for SCID, so the T cells may come from the graft donor. The source was PBMCs, mostly from graft donor cells, collected 360 days after TCRalphabeta/CD19-depleted stem cell transplant. The rearrangement uses TRBV15 and TRBJ2-7; D possibly uses TRBD1 or TRBD2 (6 bases each). Written as DNA, the CDR3 is TGTGCCACCAGCAGAGATCGAACAGGGAGGACCTACGAGCAGTACTTC. This codes for CATSRDRTGRTYEQYF.